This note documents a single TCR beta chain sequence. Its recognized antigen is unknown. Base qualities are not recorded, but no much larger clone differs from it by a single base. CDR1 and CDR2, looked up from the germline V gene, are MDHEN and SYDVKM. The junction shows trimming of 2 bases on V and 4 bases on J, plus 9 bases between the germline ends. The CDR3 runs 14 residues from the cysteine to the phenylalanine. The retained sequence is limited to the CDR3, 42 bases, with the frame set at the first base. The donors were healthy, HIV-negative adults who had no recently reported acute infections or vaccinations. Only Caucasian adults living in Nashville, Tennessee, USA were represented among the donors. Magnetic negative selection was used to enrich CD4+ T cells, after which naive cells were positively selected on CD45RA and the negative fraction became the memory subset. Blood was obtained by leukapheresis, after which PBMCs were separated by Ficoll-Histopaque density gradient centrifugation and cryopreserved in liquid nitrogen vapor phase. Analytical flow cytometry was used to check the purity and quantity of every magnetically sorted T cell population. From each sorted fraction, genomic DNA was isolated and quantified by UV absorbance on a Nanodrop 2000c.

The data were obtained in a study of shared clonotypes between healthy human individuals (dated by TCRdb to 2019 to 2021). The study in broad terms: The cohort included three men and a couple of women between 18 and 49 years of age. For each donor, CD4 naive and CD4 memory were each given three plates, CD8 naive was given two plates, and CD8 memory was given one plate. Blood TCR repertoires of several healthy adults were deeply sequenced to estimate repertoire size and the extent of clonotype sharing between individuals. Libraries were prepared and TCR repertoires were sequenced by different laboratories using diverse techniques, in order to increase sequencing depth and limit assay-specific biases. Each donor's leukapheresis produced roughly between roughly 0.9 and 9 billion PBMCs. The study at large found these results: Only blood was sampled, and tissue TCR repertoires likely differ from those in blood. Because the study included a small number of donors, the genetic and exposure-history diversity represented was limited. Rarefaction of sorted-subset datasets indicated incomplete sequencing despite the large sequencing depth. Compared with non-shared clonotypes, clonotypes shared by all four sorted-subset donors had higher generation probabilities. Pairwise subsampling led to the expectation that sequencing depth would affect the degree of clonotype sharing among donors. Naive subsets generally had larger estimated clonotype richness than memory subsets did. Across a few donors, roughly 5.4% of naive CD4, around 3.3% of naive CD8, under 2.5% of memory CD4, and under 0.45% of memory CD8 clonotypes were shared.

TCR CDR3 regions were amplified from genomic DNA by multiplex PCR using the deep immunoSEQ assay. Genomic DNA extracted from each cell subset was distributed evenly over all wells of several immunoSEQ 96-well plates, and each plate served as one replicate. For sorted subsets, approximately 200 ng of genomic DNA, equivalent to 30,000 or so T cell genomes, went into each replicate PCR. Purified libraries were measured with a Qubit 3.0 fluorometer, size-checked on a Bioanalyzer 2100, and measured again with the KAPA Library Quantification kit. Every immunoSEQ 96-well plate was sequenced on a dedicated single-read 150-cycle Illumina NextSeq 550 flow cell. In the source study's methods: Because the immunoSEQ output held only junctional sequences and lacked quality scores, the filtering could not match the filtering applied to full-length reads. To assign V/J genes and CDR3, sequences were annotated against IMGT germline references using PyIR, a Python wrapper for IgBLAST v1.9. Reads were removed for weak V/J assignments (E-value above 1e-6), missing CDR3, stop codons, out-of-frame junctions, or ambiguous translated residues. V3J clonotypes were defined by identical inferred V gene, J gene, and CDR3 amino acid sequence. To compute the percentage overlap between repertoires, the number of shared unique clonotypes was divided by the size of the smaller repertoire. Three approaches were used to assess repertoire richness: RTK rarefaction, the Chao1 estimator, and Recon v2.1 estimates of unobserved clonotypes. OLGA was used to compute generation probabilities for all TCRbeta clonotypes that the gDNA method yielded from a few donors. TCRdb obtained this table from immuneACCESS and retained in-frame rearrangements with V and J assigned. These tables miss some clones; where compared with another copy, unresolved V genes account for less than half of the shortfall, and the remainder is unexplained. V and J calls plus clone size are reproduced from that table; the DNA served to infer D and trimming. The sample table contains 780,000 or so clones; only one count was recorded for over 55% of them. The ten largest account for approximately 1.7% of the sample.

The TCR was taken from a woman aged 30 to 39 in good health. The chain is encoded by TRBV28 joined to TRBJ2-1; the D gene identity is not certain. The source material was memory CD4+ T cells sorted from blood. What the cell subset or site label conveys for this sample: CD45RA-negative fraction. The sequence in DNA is TGTGCCAGCAGTTTAGCAGATTTTTACAATGAGCAGTTCTTC. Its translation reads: CASSLADFYNEQFF.